The source of this TCR beta chain is a study of blood T cells in healthy people across ages. The CDR3 has 14 amino acids. The germline V gene has CDR1 SQVTM and CDR2 ANQGSEA. The ends were cut back, 4 bases at V and 7 bases at J, with 17 bases in the middle. Using a J-beta primer mix together with a sample-barcoded 5' primer, a second PCR was run for about 6 to 12 cycles. TCRdb reprocessed the 5' RACE reads with MiXCR, giving one entry per CDR3 protein. The data contain approximately 770,000 distinct CDR3 sequences, 55% to 70% of them seen just once; the ten biggest clones take up about 20%. The donors, healthy Caucasians from Russia, were aged about 6 to 95.

The chain recombines TRBV29-1 with TRBJ2-1; D may be TRBD1 or TRBD2 (5 bases each). This sequence was found in a young man in good health. Sequencing used blood. The CDR3 is CSVATGRSVNEQFF. CDR3 DNA sequence: TGCAGCGTTGCGACGGGGCGGAGTGTGAATGAGCAGTTCTTC.